This T cell receptor (beta chain) was observed in a study of blood T cell repertoires in COVID-19. Study details: Spain, Italy and the United States supplied samples that represented acute and convalescent COVID-19. T cells, B-cell-depleted T cells, or PBMCs provided the cDNA or gDNA that served as material.

Original data processing: Counts of nucleated cells, estimated from reference gene primer amplification, were obtained. Assay: immunoSEQ multiplex PCR; the TCRdb copy retains only in-frame clones and omits some. That table gives V, J and clone size, and the DNA gave D and trimming. The data show roughly 40,000 clones, over 75% seen once. The CDR3 totals 16 residues. V lost 4 bases to trimming and J lost 3 bases; unmatched junction nucleotides: 10. Per germline, CDR1 SGDLS and CDR2 YYNGEE. The chain combines TRBV9 with TRBJ2-3, with 8 bases fitting TRBD2. The origin of this receptor is a human donor in a cohort sampled during active COVID-19. The sequenced sample consisted of peripheral blood. The CDR3 DNA reads TGTGCCAGCAGCCCTCTAGCGTCGGGGGGGACAGATACGCAGTATTTT. Amino acid sequence: CASSPLASGGTDTQYF.